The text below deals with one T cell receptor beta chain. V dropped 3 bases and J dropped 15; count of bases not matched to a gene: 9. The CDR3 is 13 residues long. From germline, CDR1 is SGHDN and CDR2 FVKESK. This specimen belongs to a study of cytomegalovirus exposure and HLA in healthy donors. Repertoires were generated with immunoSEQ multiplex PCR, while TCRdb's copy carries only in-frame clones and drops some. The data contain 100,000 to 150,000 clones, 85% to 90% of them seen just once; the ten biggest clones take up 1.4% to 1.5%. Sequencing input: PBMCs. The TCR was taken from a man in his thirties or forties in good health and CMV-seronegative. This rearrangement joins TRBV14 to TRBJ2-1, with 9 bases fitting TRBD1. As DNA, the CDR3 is TGTGCCAGCAGCCAGCACCAGGGGACAGGGCGGTTCTTC. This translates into CASSQHQGTGRFF.